The next 7 T cell receptor beta chains were all read from a single sample in a study of monozygotic twins with inflammatory bowel disease. TCRdb re-analyzed the 5' RACE reads; it lists each CDR3 protein once, without DNA. The repertoire table contains approximately 400,000 distinct CDR3 sequences. Sequenced input: blood. These receptors were collected from a human donor with ulcerative colitis or Crohn's disease, or a healthy co-twin of an affected twin (not recorded which).

The chain uses TRBV6-5 and TRBJ2-5. Germline CDR1 is MNHEY and CDR2 is SVGAGI. CDR3 length: 14 amino acids. CDR3: CASSFNGLGETQYF.

The chain is built from TRBV7-2 and TRBJ2-3. CDR3 length equals 16 residues. Per germline, CDR1 SGHTA and CDR2 FQGNSA. CDR3 protein: CASSPERKASTDTQYF.

The gene calls are TRBV6-5 and TRBJ1-1; TCRdb outputs TRBD1, but without DNA this stays unchecked. Germline assignment: CDR1 MNHEY and CDR2 SVGAGI. The CDR3 is made up of 13 amino acids. The CDR3 spells CASKIQGGTEAFF.

V and J are TRBV14 and TRBJ2-7; the TCRdb D gene call, TRBD2, has no DNA to confirm it. Germline values: CDR1 SGHDN, CDR2 FVKESK. The CDR3 totals 16 residues. The CDR3 here is CASSQDFGAVGRHVHF. Using reference TRBV14 and TRBJ2-7 for the parts outside the CDR3, the full variable domain is EAGVTQFPSHSVIEKGQTVTLRCDPISGHDNLYWYRRVMGKEIKFLLHFVKESKQDESGMPNNRFLAERTGGTYSTLKVQPAELEDSGVYFCASSQDFGAVGRHVHFGPGTRLTVT.

J is TRBJ2-2 and V is TRBV3-1. Per the germline V gene, CDR1 is LGHDT and CDR2 is YNNKEL (reference sequence). The CDR3 extends over 17 amino acids. The CDR3 sequence: CASSQDRSLETRGELFF.

The chain combines TRBV11-1 with TRBJ2-3; as DNA is missing, the TRBD1 call by TCRdb cannot be tested. In germline, CDR1 is SGHAT, CDR2 FQDESV (reference sequence). This CDR3 contains 21 residues. CDR3 amino acids: CASSPHNLRDRITSSTDTQYF.

The chain links TRBV5-4 to TRBJ2-2; lacking DNA, the TRBD1 call made by TCRdb goes unchecked. Germline values: CDR1 SGHNT, CDR2 YYREEE (reference sequence). The CDR3 sequence is 14 residues long. CDR3 sequence: CASSFGQNTGELFF.